This is a list of T cell receptor beta chains from one sample in a study of T cells after yellow fever vaccination. Each CDR3 protein gets one entry after TCRdb re-called the 5' RACE reads with MiXCR. The profile shows a few hundred thousand distinct CDR3 sequences, about 8.3% of them singletons. The source material was PBMCs, sampled about 41 days after the first yellow fever vaccination. All receptors derive from a young man who received the YFV17D yellow fever vaccine. CDR3s include the opening cysteine and the closing phenylalanine or tryptophan. D genes are given only for firm matches. Only part of the rows carry a size: once, few, many, or a class if the clone is expanded.

J gene	D gene	V gene	clone size	CDR3 DNA	CDR3 protein
TRBJ1-6	.	TRBV12-3/TRBV12-4	.	TGTGCCAGCAGTACTCGGGGTGTTAATTCACCCCTCCACTTT	CASSTRGVNSPLHF
TRBJ1-2	TRBD1	TRBV7-2	.	TGTGCCAGCAGCCCCGTCCCAGGGGGCTATGGCTACACCTTC	CASSPVPGGYGYTF
TRBJ2-3	.	TRBV18	many	TGTGCCAGCTCACCACCCGGGCGGACCACAGATACGCAGTATTTT	CASSPPGRTTDTQYF
TRBJ2-7	.	TRBV19	.	TGTGCCAGTAGTATATCCGACAGAGCCTACGAGCAGTACTTC	CASSISDRAYEQYF
TRBJ2-3	TRBD2	TRBV20-1	few	TGCAGTGCTAGCGGGACTAGCGGGGGCACAGATACGCAGTATTTT	CSASGTSGGTDTQYF
TRBJ2-3	.	TRBV9	.	TGTGCCAGCAGCACAAACCCAGATACGCAGTATTTT	CASSTNPDTQYF
TRBJ2-5	.	TRBV4-3	.	TGCGCCAGCAGCCAAGATACGCAGCGCCAAGAGACCCAGTACTTC	CASSQDTQRQETQYF
TRBJ1-2	.	TRBV7-2	.	TGTGCCAGCAGCTTATCGGGAGTACCCTACACCTTC	CASSLSGVPYTF
TRBJ1-5	TRBD1	TRBV7-2	.	TGTGCCAGCAGCTGGGACAGACATTCTCAGCCCCAGCATTTT	CASSWDRHSQPQHF
TRBJ2-4	.	TRBV30	few	TGTGCCTGGAGGAGGCGGGCCAAAAACATTCAGTACTTC	CAWRRRAKNIQYF
TRBJ1-2	.	TRBV10-2	.	TGCGCCAGCAGCTATACAAAACGAGGGTTTTCCGGCTACACCTTC	CASSYTKRGFSGYTF
TRBJ1-4	.	TRBV10-3	few	TGTGCCATCAGTGAGGGCAGCTCAACTAATGAAAAACTGTTTTTT	CAISEGSSTNEKLFF
TRBJ1-1	.	TRBV7-9	many	TGTGCCAGCAGCTTCCCCGGCACCCCTGAAGCTTTCTTT	CASSFPGTPEAFF
TRBJ2-7	.	TRBV18	few	TGTGCCAGCTCACCAGACACGGGGGAGCAGTACTTC	CASSPDTGEQYF
TRBJ2-7	.	TRBV7-2	few	TGTGCCAGCAGCTTAGTCAGGGCCTACGAGCAGTACTTC	CASSLVRAYEQYF
TRBJ1-2	.	TRBV20-1	.	TGCAGTGCTAGAGCCCCCGATCACTATGGCTACACCTTC	CSARAPDHYGYTF
TRBJ2-5	TRBD1	TRBV5-1	few	TGCGCCAGCAGCGCGACAGGGGGAATTGGAGAGACCCAGTACTTC	CASSATGGIGETQYF
TRBJ2-7	.	TRBV30	many	TGTGCCTGGAGTCCGGACTTCTCCTACGAGCAGTACTTC	CAWSPDFSYEQYF